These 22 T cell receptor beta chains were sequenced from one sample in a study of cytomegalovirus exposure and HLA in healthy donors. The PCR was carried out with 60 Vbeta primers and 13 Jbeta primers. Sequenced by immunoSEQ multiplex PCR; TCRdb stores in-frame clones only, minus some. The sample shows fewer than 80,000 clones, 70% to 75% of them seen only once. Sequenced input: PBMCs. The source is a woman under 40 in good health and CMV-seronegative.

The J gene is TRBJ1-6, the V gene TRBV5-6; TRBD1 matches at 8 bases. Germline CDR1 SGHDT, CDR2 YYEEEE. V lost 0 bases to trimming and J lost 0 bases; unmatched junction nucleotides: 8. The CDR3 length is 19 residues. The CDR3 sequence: CASSLERGQESSYNSPLHF. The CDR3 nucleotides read TGTGCCAGCAGCTTGGAACGGGGACAGGAGAGCTCCTATAATTCACCCCTCCACTTT.

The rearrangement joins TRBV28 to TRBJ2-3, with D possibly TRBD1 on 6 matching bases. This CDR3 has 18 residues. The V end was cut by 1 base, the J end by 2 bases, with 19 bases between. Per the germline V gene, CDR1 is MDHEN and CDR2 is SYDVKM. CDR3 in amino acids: CASSLSGQLVSSTDTQYF. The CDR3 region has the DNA TGTGCCAGCAGTTTATCCGGACAGCTAGTTAGTTCCACAGATACGCAGTATTTT.

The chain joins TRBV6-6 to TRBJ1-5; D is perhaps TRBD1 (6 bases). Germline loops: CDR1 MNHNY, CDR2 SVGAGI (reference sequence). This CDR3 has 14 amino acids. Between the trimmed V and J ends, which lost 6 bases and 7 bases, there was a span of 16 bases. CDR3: CASRTGGLGQPQHF. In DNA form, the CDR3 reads TGTGCCAGCAGGACCGGGGGGCTGGGGCAGCCCCAGCATTTT.

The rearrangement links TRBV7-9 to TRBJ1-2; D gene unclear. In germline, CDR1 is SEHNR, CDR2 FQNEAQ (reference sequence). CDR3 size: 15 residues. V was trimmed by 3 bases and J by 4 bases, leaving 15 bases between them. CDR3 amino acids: CASSLRGFVAYGYTF. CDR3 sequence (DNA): TGTGCCAGCAGCTTGCGGGGTTTCGTCGCCTATGGCTACACCTTC.

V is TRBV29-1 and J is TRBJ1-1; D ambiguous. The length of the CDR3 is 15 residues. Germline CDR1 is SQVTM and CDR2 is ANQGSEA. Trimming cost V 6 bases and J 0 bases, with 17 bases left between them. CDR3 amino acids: CSVHKRSIMNTEAFF. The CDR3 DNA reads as TGCAGCGTGCACAAAAGGAGTATCATGAACACTGAAGCTTTCTTT.

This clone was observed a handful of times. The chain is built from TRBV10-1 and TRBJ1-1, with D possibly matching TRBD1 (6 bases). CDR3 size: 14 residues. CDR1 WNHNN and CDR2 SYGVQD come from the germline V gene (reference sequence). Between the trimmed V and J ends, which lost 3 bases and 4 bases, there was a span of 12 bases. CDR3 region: CASSDTTGSTEAFF. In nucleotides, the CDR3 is TGCGCCAGCAGTGATACGACAGGCTCCACTGAAGCTTTCTTT.

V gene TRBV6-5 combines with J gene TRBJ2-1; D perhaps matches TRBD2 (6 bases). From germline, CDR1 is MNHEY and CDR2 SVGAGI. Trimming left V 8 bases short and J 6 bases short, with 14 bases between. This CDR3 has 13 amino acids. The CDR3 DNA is TGTGCCAGCGAGAATGGGGGACTCAATGAGCAGTTCTTC. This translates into CASENGGLNEQFF.

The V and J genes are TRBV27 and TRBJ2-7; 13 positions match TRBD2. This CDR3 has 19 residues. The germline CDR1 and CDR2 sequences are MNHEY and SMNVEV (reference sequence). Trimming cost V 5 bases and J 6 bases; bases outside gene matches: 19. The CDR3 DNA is TGTGCCAGCAGTCCCTTAAGACTAGCGGGAGGACCGGCTTGGGGCGAGCAGTACTTC. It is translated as CASSPLRLAGGPAWGEQYF.

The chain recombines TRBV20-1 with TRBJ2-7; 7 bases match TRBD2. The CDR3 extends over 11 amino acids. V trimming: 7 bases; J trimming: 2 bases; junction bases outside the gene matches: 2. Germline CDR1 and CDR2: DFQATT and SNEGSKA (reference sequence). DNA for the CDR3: TGCAGTGTTCGGGGGGCCTACGAGCAGTACTTC. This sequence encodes CSVRGAYEQYF.

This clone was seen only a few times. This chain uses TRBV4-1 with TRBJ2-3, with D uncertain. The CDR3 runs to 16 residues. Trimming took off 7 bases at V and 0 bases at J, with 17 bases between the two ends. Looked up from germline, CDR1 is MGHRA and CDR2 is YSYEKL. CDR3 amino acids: CASTGDGYYSTDTQYF. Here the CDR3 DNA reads TGCGCCAGCACCGGAGATGGTTACTACAGCACAGATACGCAGTATTTT.

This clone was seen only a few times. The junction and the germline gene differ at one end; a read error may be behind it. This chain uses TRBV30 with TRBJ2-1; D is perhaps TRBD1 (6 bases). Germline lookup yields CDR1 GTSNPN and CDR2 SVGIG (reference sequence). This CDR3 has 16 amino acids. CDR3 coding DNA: TGTGCCTGGACCAGTCCCGGGACAAGGGGTTACATTGAGCAGTTCTTC. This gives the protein CAWTSPGTRGYIEQFF.

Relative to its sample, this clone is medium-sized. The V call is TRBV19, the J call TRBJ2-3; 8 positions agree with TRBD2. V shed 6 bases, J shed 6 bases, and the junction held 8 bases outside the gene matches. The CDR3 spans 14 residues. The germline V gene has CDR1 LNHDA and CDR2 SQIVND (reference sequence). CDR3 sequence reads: CASRGLVGVDTQYF. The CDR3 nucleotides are TGTGCCAGTAGGGGACTAGTGGGTGTCGATACGCAGTATTTT.

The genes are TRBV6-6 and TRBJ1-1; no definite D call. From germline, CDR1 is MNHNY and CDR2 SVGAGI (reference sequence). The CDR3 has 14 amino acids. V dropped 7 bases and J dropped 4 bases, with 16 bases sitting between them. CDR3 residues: CASMVNSPGTEAFF. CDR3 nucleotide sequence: TGTGCCAGCATGGTTAACTCTCCAGGCACTGAAGCTTTCTTT.

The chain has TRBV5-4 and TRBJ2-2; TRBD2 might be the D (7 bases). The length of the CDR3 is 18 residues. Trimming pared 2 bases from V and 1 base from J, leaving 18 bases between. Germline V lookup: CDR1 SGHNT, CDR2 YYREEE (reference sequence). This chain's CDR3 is CASSLRLGGQGNTGELFF. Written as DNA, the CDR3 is TGTGCCAGCAGCTTAAGGTTGGGGGGGCAGGGGAACACCGGGGAGCTGTTTTTT.

The CDR3 loop is CASSPRTGDNYGYTF. In DNA, the CDR3 is TGCGCCAGCAGCCCGCGGACAGGGGATAACTATGGCTACACCTTC. The chain has TRBV5-1 and TRBJ1-2; TRBD1 agrees at 9 bases. This CDR3 is 15 amino acids long. The V and J ends lost 4 bases and 1 base, in that order; junction bases with no gene match: 5. CDR1 is SGHRS and CDR2 is YFSETQ in the germline V gene.

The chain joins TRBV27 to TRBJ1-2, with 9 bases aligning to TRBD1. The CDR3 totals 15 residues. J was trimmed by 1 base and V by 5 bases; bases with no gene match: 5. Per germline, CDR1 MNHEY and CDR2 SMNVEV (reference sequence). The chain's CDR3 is CASSPRTGVNYGYTF. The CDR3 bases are TGTGCCAGCAGTCCTAGGACAGGGGTTAACTATGGCTACACCTTC.

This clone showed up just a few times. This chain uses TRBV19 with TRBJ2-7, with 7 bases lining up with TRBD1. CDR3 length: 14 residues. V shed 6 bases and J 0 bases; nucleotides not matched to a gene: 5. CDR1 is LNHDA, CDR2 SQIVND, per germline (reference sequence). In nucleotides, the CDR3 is TGTGCCAGTAGCCAGACAGGGTACTCCTACGAGCAGTACTTC. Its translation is CASSQTGYSYEQYF.

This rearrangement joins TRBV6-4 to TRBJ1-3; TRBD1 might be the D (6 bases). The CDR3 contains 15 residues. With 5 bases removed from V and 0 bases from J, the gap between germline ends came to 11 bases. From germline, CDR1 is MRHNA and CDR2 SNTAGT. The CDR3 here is CASSMDSRSGNTIYF. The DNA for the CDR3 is TGTGCCAGCAGTATGGACAGCCGCTCTGGAAACACCATATATTTT.

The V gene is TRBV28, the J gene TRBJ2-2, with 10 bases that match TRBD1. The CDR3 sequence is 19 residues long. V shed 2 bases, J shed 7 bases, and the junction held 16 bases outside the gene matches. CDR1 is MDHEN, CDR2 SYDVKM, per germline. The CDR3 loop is CASSLDRGRDRGIGGELFF. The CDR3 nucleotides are TGTGCCAGCAGTTTAGACAGGGGGCGAGATCGCGGGATCGGCGGGGAGCTGTTTTTT.

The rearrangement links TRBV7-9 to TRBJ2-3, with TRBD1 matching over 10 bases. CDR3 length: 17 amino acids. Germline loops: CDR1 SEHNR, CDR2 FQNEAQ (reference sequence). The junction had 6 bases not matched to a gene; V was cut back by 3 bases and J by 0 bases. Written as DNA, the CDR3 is TGTGCCAGCAGCTTCCGGGACAGGGGCCAAAGCACAGATACGCAGTATTTT. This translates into CASSFRDRGQSTDTQYF.

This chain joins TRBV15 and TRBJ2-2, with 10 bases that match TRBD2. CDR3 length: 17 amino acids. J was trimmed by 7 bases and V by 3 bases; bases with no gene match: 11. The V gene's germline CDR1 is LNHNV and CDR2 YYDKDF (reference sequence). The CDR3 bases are TGTGCCACCAGCAGTACGGGACTAGCGCTTAGTAGCGGGGAGCTGTTTTTT. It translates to CATSSTGLALSSGELFF.

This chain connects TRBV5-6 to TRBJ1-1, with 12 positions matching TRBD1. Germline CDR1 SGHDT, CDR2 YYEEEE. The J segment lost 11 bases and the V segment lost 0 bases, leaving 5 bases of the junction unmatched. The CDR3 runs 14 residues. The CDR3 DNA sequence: TGTGCCAGCAGCTTGGTCAGGGACAGGGGGCAGGCTTTCTTT. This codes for CASSLVRDRGQAFF.